This TCR beta chain derives from a study of vaccination effects on CD4 cells after COVID-19. This clone was observed a handful of times. Its antigen is not known. The same CDR3 is also encoded by other DNA sequences in this sample. Here immunoSEQ multiplex PCR was the method, and the copy in TCRdb shows in-frame clones only, minus some. The sample contains about 27,000 clones, about 70% of which appear only once. Trimming shortened V by 6 bases and J by 0 bases, and 11 bases separated the two germline ends. The CDR3 consists of 14 residues. Germline V gene lookup returns CDR1 MNHEY and CDR2 SMNVEV (reference sequence). Antigen-specific CD4+ T cell clonotypes were called by their expansion after viral peptide-pool culture in ViraFEST. A roughly 10-day culture period preceded the isolation of CD4+ T cells. Vaccine recipients, nucleocapsid antibody negative, had no prior SARS-CoV-2 infection.

The V and J genes are TRBV27 and TRBJ1-2; D is ambiguous. The starting material was CD4+ T cells from PBMCs cultured with HCoV-NL63 spike peptides, obtained before COVID-19 vaccination. This sequence originates from a human donor who received a COVID-19 vaccine. This CDR3 reads CASSSRAANYGYTF. CDR3 DNA: TGTGCCAGCAGCAGCCGAGCAGCTAACTATGGCTACACCTTC.